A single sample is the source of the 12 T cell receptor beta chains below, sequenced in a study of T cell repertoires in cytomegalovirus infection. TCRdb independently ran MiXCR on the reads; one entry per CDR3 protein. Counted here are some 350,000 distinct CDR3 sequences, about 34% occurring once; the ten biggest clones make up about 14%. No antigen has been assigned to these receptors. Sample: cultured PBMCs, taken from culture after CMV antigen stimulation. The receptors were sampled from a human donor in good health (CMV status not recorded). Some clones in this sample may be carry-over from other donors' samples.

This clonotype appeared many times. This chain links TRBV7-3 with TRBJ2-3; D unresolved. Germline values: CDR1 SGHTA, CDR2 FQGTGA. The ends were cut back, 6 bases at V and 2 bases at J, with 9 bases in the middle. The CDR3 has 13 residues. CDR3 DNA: TGTGCCAGCAGAAAAATTAACACAGATACGCAGTATTTT. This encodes CASRKINTDTQYF.

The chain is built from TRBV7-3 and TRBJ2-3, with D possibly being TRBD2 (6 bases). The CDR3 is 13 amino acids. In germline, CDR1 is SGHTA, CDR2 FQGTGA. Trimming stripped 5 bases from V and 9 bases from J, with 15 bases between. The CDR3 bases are TGTGCCAGCAGCCTGACTAGTCCGGGAACGCAGTATTTT. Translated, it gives CASSLTSPGTQYF.

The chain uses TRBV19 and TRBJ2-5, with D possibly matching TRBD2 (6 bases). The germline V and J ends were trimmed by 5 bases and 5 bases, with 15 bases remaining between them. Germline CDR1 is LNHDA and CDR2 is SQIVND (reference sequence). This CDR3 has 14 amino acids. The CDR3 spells CASSAPGTLETQYF. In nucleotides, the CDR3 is TGTGCCAGTAGTGCCCCCGGGACTCTTGAGACCCAGTACTTC.

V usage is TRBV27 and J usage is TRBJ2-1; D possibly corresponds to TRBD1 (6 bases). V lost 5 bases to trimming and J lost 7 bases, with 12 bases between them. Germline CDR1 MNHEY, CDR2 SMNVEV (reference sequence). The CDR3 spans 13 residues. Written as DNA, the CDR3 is TGTGCCAGCAGTGTCGGGACATTGAATGAGCAGTTCTTC. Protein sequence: CASSVGTLNEQFF.

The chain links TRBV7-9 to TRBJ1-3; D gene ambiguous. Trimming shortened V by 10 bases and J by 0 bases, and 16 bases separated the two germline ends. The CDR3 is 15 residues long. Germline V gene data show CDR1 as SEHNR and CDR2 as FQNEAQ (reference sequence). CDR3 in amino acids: CAIGPGRGSGNTIYF. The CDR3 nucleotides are TGTGCCATCGGACCTGGCCGCGGCTCTGGAAACACCATATATTTT.

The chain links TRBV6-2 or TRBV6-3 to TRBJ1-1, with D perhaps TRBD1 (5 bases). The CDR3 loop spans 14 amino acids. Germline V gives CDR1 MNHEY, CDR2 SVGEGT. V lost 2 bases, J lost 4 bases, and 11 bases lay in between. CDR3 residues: CASSYRGGSTEAFF. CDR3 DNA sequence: TGTGCCAGCAGTTACAGGGGAGGAAGCACTGAAGCTTTCTTT.

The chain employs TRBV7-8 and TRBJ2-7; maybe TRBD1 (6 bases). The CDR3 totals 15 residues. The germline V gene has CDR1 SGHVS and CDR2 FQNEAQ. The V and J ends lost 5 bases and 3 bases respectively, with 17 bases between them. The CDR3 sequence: CASSLGGSISYEQYF. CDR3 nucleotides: TGTGCCAGCAGCCTAGGGGGTAGCATCAGCTACGAGCAGTACTTC.

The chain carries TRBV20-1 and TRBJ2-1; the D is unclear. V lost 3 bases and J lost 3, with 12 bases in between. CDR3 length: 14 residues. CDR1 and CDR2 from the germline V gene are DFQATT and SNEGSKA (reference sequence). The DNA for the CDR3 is TGCAGTGCTAGGAGCCCGGCCGGCTACAATGAGCAGTTCTTC. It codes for CSARSPAGYNEQFF.

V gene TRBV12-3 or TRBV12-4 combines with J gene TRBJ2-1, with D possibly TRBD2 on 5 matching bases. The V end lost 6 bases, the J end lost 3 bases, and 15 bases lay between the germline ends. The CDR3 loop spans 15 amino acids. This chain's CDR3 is CASSPRPGIYNEQFF. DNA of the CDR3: TGTGCCAGCAGCCCTCGCCCGGGAATCTACAATGAGCAGTTCTTC.

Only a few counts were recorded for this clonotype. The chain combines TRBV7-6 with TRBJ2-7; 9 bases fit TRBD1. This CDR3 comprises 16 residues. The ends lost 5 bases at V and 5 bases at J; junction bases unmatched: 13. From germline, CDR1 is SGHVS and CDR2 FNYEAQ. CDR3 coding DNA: TGTGCCAGCAGCCCCAACCCCGGGACAGGGTCCGACGAGCAGTACTTC. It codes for CASSPNPGTGSDEQYF.

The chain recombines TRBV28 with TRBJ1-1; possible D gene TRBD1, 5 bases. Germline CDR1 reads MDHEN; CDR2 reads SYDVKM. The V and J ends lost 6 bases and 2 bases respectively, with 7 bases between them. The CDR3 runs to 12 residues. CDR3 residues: CASRDINTEAFF. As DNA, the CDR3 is TGTGCCAGCAGGGACATCAACACTGAAGCTTTCTTT.

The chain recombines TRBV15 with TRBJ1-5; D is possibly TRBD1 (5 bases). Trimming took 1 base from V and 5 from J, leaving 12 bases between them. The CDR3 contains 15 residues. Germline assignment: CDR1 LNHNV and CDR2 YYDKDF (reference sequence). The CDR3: CATSRGDFMDQPQHF. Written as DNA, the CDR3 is TGTGCCACCAGCAGAGGGGACTTCATGGATCAGCCCCAGCATTTT.